This T cell receptor (beta chain) was identified in a study of blood T cell repertoires in COVID-19. Study background: Spain, Italy and the United States supplied samples that represented acute and convalescent COVID-19.

Original handling: Cell counts per sample came from amplifying reference gene primers. The data were produced by immunoSEQ multiplex PCR, yet TCRdb's version contains in-frame clones alone and is incomplete. The V and J calls and clone size come from that table; D and trimming were worked out from the DNA. The repertoire consists of some 150,000 clones, with 80% to 90% occurring once and the leading ten covering 9.5% to 13%. Germline CDR1 and CDR2: LGHNA and YSLEER. Trimming at V came to 0 bases and at J to 4 bases, leaving 8 bases not matched to a gene. The CDR3 contains 17 residues. The sequence came from an older woman with COVID-19, enrolled during active disease. The source material was peripheral blood. The chain employs TRBV4-3 and TRBJ1-5, with TRBD1 matching over 8 bases. In DNA, the CDR3 is TGCGCCAGCAGCCAAGAGCGAGGACAGGGTGGAAATCAGCCCCAGCATTTT. Translating it yields CASSQERGQGGNQPQHF.